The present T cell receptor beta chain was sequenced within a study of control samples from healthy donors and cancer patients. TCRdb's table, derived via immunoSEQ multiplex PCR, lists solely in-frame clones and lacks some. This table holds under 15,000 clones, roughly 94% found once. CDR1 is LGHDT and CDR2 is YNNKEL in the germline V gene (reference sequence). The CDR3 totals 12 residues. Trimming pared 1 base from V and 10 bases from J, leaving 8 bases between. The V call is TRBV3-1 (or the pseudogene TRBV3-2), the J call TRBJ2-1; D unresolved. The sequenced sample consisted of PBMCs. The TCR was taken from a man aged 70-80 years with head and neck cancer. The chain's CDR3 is CASSQVDGEQFF. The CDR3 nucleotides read TGTGCCAGCAGCCAAGTGGACGGCGAGCAGTTCTTC.